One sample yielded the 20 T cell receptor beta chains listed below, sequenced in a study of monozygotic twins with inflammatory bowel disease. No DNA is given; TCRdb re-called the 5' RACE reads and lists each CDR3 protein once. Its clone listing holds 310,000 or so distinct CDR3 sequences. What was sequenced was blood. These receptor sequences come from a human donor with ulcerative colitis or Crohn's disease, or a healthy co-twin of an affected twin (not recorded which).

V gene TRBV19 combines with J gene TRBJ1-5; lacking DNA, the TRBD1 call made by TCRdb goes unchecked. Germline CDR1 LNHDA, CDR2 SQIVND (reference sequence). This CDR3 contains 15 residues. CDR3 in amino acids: CASISGTGGRGSQHF.

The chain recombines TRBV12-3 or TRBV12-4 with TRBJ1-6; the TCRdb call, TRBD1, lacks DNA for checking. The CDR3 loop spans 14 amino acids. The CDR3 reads CASSPGTGTSPLHF.

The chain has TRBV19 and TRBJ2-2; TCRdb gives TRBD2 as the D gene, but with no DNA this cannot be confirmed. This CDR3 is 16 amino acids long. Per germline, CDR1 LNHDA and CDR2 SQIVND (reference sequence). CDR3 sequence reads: CASSMGLAGNTGELFF.

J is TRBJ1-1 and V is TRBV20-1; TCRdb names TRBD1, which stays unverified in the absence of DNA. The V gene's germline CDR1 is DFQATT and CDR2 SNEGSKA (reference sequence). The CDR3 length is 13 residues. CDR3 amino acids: CSARDLGGPEAFF.

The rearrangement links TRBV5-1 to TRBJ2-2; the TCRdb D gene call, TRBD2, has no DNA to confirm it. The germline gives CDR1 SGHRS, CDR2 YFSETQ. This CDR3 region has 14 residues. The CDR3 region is CASSLLGTSQRLFF.

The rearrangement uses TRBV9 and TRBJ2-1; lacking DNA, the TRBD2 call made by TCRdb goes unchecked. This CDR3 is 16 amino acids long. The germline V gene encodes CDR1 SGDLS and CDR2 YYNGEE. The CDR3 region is CASSSPGLGGMGEQFF.

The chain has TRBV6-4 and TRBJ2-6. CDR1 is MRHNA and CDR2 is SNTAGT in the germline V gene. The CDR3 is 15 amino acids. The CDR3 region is CASSDELSGANVLTF.

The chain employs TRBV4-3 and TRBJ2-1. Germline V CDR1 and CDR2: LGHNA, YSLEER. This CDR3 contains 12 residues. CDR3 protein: CASSQDLGMPFF.

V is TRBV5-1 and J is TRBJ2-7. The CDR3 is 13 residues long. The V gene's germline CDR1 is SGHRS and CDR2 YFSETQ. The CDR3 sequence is CASSLERIYEQYF. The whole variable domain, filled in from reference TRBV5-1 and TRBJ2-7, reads KAGVTQTPRYLIKTRGQQVTLSCSPISGHRSVSWYQQTPGQGLQFLFEYFSETQRNKGNFPGRFSGRQFSNSRSEMNVSTLELGDSALYLCASSLERIYEQYFGPGTRLTVT.

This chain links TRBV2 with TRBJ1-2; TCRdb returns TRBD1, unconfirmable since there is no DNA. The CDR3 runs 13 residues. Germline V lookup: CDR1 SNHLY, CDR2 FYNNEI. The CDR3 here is CASHKRDREGYTF. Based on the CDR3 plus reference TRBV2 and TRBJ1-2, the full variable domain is EPEVTQTPSHQVTQMGQEVILRCVPISNHLYFYWYRQILGQKVEFLVSFYNNEISEKSEIFDDQFSVERPDGSNFTLKIRSTKLEDSAMYFCASHKRDREGYTFGSGTRLTVV.

This CDR3 reads CSVMTGSSNQPQHF. This sequence joins TRBV29-1 and TRBJ1-5; TCRdb gives TRBD1 as the D gene, but with no DNA this cannot be confirmed. Germline CDR1 is SQVTM and CDR2 is ANQGSEA. This CDR3 region has 14 residues.

The CDR3 spells CASSYSSGEQFF. The chain carries TRBV5-1 and TRBJ2-1; TCRdb's D gene call, TRBD2, goes unchecked for lack of DNA. The CDR3 is made up of 12 amino acids. Germline assignment: CDR1 SGHRS and CDR2 YFSETQ.

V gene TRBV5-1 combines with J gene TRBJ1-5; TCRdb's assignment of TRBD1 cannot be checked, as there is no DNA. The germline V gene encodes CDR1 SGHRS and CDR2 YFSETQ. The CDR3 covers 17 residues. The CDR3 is CASSLSPTSGSNQPQHF.

The CDR3 sequence: CASSLEGLNNQETQYF. V is TRBV5-1 and J is TRBJ2-5; TCRdb reports TRBD2, a call that lacks DNA to check it against. Germline CDR1 is SGHRS and CDR2 is YFSETQ. CDR3 length equals 16 residues.

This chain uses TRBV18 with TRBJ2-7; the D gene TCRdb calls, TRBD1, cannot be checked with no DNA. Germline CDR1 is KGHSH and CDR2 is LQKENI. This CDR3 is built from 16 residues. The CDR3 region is CASSPRGGTDPLGQYF. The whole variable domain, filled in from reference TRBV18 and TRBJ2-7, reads NAGVMQNPRHLVRRRGQEARLRCSPMKGHSHVYWYRQLPEEGLKFMVYLQKENIIDESGMPKERFSAEFPKEGPSILRIQQVVRGDSAAYFCASSPRGGTDPLGQYFGPGTRLTVT.

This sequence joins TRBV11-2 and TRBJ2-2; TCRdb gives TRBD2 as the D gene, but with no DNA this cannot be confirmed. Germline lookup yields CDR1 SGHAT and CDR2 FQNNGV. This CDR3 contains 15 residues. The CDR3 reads CASSLEPAGTGELFF.

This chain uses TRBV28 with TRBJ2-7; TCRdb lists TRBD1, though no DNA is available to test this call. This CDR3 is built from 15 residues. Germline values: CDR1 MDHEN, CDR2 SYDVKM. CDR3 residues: CASRPIGQGIYEQYF.

The CDR3 sequence: CSASAGQAEAFF. This sequence joins TRBV20-1 and TRBJ1-1; TCRdb selects TRBD1, and the lack of DNA leaves this call unchecked. CDR3 length: 12 residues. CDR1 DFQATT and CDR2 SNEGSKA come from the germline V gene (reference sequence).

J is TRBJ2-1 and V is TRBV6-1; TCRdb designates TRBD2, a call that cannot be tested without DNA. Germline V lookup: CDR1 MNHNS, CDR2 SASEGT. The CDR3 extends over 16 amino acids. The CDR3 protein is CASSVRLVGSYNEQFF.

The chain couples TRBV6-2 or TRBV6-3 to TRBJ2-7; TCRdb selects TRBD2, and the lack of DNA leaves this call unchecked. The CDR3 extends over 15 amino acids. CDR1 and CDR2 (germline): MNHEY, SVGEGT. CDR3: CASRGLTSGAYEQYF.